A single sample gave rise to the 23 T cell receptor beta chains below, sequenced in a study of cytomegalovirus exposure and HLA in healthy donors. The study ran its PCR with 60 Vbeta and 13 Jbeta primers. The data were produced by immunoSEQ multiplex PCR, yet TCRdb's version contains in-frame clones alone and is incomplete. Of approximately 150,000 clones listed, under 90% are singletons. Source material: PBMCs. All receptors come from a man younger than 30 in good health and CMV-seronegative.

The chain is built from TRBV30 and TRBJ2-3, with D possibly matching TRBD1 (6 bases). This CDR3 comprises 13 residues. CDR1 GTSNPN and CDR2 SVGIG come from the germline V gene (reference sequence). V was trimmed by 1 base and J by 4 bases, leaving 9 bases between them. For the CDR3, the DNA is TGTGCCTGGAGTGCGGACAGTCCAGATACGCAGTATTTT. As protein: CAWSADSPDTQYF.

This chain connects TRBV5-4 to TRBJ2-1, with 7 bases aligning to TRBD2. The CDR3 is 14 amino acids. Losses at the gene ends were 4 bases for V and 1 base for J; bases not matched to a gene: 2. Per germline, CDR1 SGHNT and CDR2 YYREEE (reference sequence). The CDR3 reads CASSGGGSYNEQFF. CDR3 DNA: TGTGCCAGCAGCGGGGGGGGTTCCTACAATGAGCAGTTCTTC.

This clone has only one observation. The gene calls are TRBV27 and TRBJ2-7, with TRBD1 identical over 10 bases. CDR3 length: 14 residues. Per the germline V gene, CDR1 is MNHEY and CDR2 is SMNVEV (reference sequence). Trimming took 6 bases from V and 3 from J; bases not matched to a gene: 5. The CDR3 loop reads CASSLGDRGYEQYF. CDR3 nucleotide sequence: TGTGCCAGCAGCTTGGGGGACAGGGGCTACGAGCAGTACTTC.

This chain links TRBV7-8 with TRBJ2-2; D is undetermined. Germline loops: CDR1 SGHVS, CDR2 FQNEAQ. Trimming shortened V by 4 bases and J by 2 bases, and 17 bases separated the two germline ends. The CDR3 contains 17 residues. This CDR3 reads CASSSYPTTTNTGELFF. As DNA, the CDR3 is TGTGCCAGCAGCTCCTACCCGACGACGACTAACACCGGGGAGCTGTTTTTT.

This clone was found once. The chain links TRBV11-2 to TRBJ1-2; weak D call: TRBD1 (6 bases). This CDR3 has 13 amino acids. Trimming took off 5 bases at V and 10 bases at J, with 17 bases between the two ends. From germline, CDR1 is SGHAT and CDR2 FQNNGV. The CDR3 protein is CASSQTGTRDYTF. Written as DNA, the CDR3 is TGTGCCAGCAGCCAGACAGGAACAAGAGACTACACCTTC.

The V gene is TRBV9, the J gene TRBJ1-2; D gene unclear. The CDR3 consists of 15 residues. The ends were cut back, 0 bases at V and 7 bases at J, with 16 bases in the middle. Germline-derived CDR1 and CDR2 are SGDLS and YYNGEE. The CDR3 DNA is TGTGCCAGCAGCGTAGTCCCGCCGAACCCGGGTGGCTACACCTTC. Its translation is CASSVVPPNPGGYTF.

The chain combines TRBV27 with TRBJ1-5, with D possibly matching TRBD1 (5 bases). V shed 2 bases and J shed 7 bases, with 12 bases lying between them. The CDR3 totals 14 residues. In germline, CDR1 is MNHEY, CDR2 SMNVEV (reference sequence). This CDR3 is CASSLQGLGQPQHF. The CDR3 coding sequence is TGTGCCAGCAGTTTACAGGGATTAGGACAGCCCCAGCATTTT.

The rearrangement links TRBV15 to TRBJ1-1, with D hard to call. The CDR3 consists of 14 residues. V lost 1 base and J 4 bases, leaving 10 bases between the germline ends. Germline V gives CDR1 LNHNV, CDR2 YYDKDF (reference sequence). Here the CDR3 DNA reads TGTGCCACCAGCAGAGGGAACTCGGGCACTGAAGCTTTCTTT. Translated: CATSRGNSGTEAFF.

The chain is built from TRBV13 and TRBJ2-7, with D perhaps TRBD1 (5 bases). The CDR3 is 13 amino acids. Germline V gene lookup returns CDR1 PRHDT and CDR2 FYEKMQ (reference sequence). Trimming left V 2 bases short and J 3 bases short, with 8 bases between. The CDR3 sequence: CASSLPGNYEQYF. DNA for the CDR3: TGTGCCAGCAGCTTACCAGGGAACTACGAGCAGTACTTC.

This clone is a singleton in its sample. The rearrangement uses TRBV29-1 and TRBJ1-5; D gene uncertain. Per germline, CDR1 SQVTM and CDR2 ANQGSEA. This CDR3 is built from 13 residues. The germline V and J ends were trimmed by 6 bases and 0 bases, with 9 bases remaining between them. The CDR3 here is CSVSPNSNQPQHF. The CDR3 DNA is TGCAGCGTAAGCCCTAATAGCAATCAGCCCCAGCATTTT.

The rearrangement links TRBV27 to TRBJ2-7, with D possibly matching TRBD1 (5 bases). This CDR3 contains 14 residues. V lost 3 bases to trimming and J lost 2 bases, with 11 bases between them. Germline V CDR1 and CDR2: MNHEY, SMNVEV (reference sequence). The CDR3 loop is CASSLYRQTYEQYF. Here the CDR3 DNA reads TGTGCCAGCAGTTTGTATCGACAGACCTACGAGCAGTACTTC.

This clone has a single count. The J gene is TRBJ2-7, the V gene TRBV28; D uncertain. CDR3 length: 16 amino acids. CDR1 and CDR2 (germline): MDHEN, SYDVKM. V lost 4 bases to trimming and J lost 0 bases, with 16 bases between them. CDR3: CASSSPRGLSSYEQYF. In DNA, the CDR3 is TGTGCCAGCAGTTCACCTAGAGGCCTAAGCTCCTACGAGCAGTACTTC.

This chain uses TRBV6-1 with TRBJ2-5; D is perhaps TRBD1 (6 bases). CDR1 and CDR2 (germline): MNHNS, SASEGT. This CDR3 contains 14 residues. V was pared by 5 bases and J by 4 bases, with 14 bases between. The chain's CDR3 is CASSLQGSRETQYF. The CDR3 DNA is TGTGCCAGCAGTCTACAGGGATCCAGAGAGACCCAGTACTTC.

V is TRBV5-4 and J is TRBJ2-7, with TRBD1 identical over 7 bases. The germline V gene encodes CDR1 SGHNT and CDR2 YYREEE (reference sequence). This CDR3 is 14 amino acids long. V was pared by 3 bases and J by 3 bases, with 6 bases of the junction left unmatched. The CDR3 nucleotides read TGTGCCAGCAGCTCACCGGGACAGAACTACGAGCAGTACTTC. It yields the protein CASSSPGQNYEQYF.

This sequence joins TRBV4-1 and TRBJ1-2, with 8 bases identical to TRBD1. The CDR3 is made up of 15 amino acids. From germline, CDR1 is MGHRA and CDR2 YSYEKL. Trimming took 4 bases from V and 3 from J; bases not matched to a gene: 7. CDR3 sequence reads: CASSLPGQADYGYTF. CDR3 nucleotides: TGCGCCAGCAGCCTTCCGGGACAGGCCGACTATGGCTACACCTTC.

The V call is TRBV4-1, the J call TRBJ2-7; D remains unclear. V lost 1 base and J lost 3, with 10 bases in between. Germline V CDR1 and CDR2: MGHRA, YSYEKL. The CDR3 length is 14 residues. As DNA, the CDR3 is TGCGCCAGCAGCCAAGCCACAGACCTCTACGAGCAGTACTTC. Protein: CASSQATDLYEQYF.

This chain links TRBV7-2 with TRBJ1-1; D is possibly TRBD1 (5 bases). There are 14 residues in the CDR3. CDR1 is SGHTA and CDR2 is FQGNSA in the germline V gene. V was cut by 1 base and J by 8 bases, with 14 bases left in between. In nucleotides, the CDR3 is TGTGCCAGCAGCTTAGTTTATGGGGCAGCCGAAGCTTTCTTT. Translation: CASSLVYGAAEAFF. The whole variable domain, filled in from reference TRBV7-2 and TRBJ1-1, reads GAGVSQSPSNKVTEKGKDVELRCDPISGHTALYWYRQSLGQGLEFLIYFQGNSAPDKSGLPSDRFSAERTGGSVSTLTIQRTQQEDSAVYLCASSLVYGAAEAFFGQGTRLTVV.

The CDR3 DNA follows: TGTGCCAGCAGTTACTCAGGGGGGGCTTTCGACGAGCAGTACTTC. Protein product: CASSYSGGAFDEQYF. The chain joins TRBV6-5 to TRBJ2-7; D might be TRBD2 (7 bases). Germline V lookup: CDR1 MNHEY, CDR2 SVGAGI. The V gene lost 0 bases and the J gene lost 5 bases, with 14 bases spanning the gap. The CDR3 is made up of 15 amino acids.

This clone was detected once. The chain links TRBV28 to TRBJ2-7; TRBD1 aligns across 9 bases. With 5 bases clipped from V and 7 bases from J, the junction kept 12 bases outside the gene matches. The germline gives CDR1 MDHEN, CDR2 SYDVKM. The CDR3 loop spans 15 amino acids. In nucleotides, the CDR3 is TGTGCCAGCAGTACCCCCGGGACAGGGTATGAGGAGCAGTACTTC. It is translated as CASSTPGTGYEEQYF.

The chain is built from TRBV9 and TRBJ2-2; D remains unclear. Germline-derived CDR1 and CDR2 are SGDLS and YYNGEE. CDR3 length: 13 residues. V was cut by 0 bases and J by 4 bases, with 4 bases left in between. The CDR3 loop is CASSVAITGELFF. CDR3 sequence (DNA): TGTGCCAGCAGCGTAGCAATCACCGGGGAGCTGTTTTTT.

The chain joins TRBV19 to TRBJ2-7; TRBD1 matches 9 bases. V lost 6 bases to trimming and J lost 3 bases; unmatched junction nucleotides: 9. The CDR3 is 15 amino acids. In germline, CDR1 is LNHDA, CDR2 SQIVND (reference sequence). The DNA for the CDR3 is TGTGCCAGTAGAATACAGGGGGCTAGTCTCTACGAGCAGTACTTC. Protein: CASRIQGASLYEQYF. Based on the CDR3 plus reference TRBV19 and TRBJ2-7, the full variable domain is DGGITQSPKYLFRKEGQNVTLSCEQNLNHDAMYWYRQDPGQGLRLIYYSQIVNDFQKGDIAEGYSVSREKKESFPLTVTSAQKNPTAFYLCASRIQGASLYEQYFGPGTRLTVT.

This clone is judged large (0.1 to 1%). This chain links TRBV4-3 with TRBJ2-7; 8 nucleotides agree with TRBD2. Trimming took 3 bases from V and 1 from J; bases not matched to a gene: 5. CDR1 and CDR2 (germline): LGHNA, YSLEER. The length of the CDR3 is 15 residues. CDR3 coding DNA: TGCGCCAGCAGCCAGGAACTAGCGGAGTCCTACGAGCAGTACTTC. Translation gives CASSQELAESYEQYF.

CDR3 sequence: CASSEAGRGHDGELFF. The CDR3 DNA reads TGTGCCAGCAGTGAAGCGGGCAGGGGGCATGACGGGGAGCTGTTTTTT. This chain connects TRBV6-1 to TRBJ2-2, with 8 bases aligning to TRBD1. CDR1 and CDR2 from the germline V gene are MNHNS and SASEGT. After removal of 0 bases from V and 7 bases from J, the junction contained 7 bases not matched to a gene. The CDR3 length is 16 residues.